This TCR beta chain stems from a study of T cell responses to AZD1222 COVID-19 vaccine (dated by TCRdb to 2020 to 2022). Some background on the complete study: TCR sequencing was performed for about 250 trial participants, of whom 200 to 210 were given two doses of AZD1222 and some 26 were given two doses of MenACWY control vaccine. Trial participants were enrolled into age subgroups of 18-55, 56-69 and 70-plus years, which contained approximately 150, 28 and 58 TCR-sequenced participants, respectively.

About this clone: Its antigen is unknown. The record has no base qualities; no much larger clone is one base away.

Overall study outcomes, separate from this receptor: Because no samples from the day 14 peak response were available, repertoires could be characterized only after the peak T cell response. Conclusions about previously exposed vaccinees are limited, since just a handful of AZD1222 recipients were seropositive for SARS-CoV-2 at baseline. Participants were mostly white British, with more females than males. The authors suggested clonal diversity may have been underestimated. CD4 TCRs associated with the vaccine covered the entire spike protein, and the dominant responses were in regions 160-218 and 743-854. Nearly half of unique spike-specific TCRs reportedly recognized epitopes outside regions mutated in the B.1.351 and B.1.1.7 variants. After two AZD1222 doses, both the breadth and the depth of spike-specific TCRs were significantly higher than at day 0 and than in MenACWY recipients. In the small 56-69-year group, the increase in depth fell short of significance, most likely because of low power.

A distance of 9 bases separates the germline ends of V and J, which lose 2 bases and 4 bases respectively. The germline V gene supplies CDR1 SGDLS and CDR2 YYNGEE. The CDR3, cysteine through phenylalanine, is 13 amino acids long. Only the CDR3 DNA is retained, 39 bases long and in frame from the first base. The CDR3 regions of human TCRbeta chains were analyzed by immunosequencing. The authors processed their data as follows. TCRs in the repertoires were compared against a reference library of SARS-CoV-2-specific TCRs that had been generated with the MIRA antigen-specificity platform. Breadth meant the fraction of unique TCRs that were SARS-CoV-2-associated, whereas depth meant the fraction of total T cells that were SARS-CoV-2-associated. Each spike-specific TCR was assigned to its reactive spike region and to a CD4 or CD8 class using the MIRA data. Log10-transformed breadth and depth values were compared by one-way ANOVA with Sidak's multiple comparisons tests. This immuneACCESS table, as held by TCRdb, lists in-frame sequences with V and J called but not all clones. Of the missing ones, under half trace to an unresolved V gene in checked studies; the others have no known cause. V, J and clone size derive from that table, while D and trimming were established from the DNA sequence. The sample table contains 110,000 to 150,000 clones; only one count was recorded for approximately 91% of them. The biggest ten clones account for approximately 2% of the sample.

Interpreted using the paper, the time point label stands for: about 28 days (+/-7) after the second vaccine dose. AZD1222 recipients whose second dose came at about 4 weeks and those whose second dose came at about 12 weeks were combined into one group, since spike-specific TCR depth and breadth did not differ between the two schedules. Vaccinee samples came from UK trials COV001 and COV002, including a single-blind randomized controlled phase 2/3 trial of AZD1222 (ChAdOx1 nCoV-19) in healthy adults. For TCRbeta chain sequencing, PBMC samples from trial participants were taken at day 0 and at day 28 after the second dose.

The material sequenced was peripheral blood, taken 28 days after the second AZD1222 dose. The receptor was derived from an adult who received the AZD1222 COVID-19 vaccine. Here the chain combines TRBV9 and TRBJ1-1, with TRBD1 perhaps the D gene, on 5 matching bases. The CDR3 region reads CASSVSGATEAFF. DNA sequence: TGTGCCAGCAGCGTGAGCGGGGCCACTGAAGCTTTCTTT.